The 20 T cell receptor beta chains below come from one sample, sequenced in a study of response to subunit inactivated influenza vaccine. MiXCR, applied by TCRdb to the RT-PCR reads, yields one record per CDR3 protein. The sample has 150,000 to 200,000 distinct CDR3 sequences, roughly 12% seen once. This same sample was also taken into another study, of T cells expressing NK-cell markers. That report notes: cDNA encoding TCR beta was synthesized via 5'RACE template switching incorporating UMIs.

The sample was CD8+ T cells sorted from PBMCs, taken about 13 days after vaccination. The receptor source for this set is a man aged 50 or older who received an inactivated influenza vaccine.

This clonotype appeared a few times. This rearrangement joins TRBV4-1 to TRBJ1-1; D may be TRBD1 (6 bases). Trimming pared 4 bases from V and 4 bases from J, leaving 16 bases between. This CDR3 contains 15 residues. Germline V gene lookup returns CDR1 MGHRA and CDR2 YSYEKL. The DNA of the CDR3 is TGCGCCAGCAGCCCCATGGAGGTAGGGGGCACTGAAGCTTTCTTT. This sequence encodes CASSPMEVGGTEAFF.

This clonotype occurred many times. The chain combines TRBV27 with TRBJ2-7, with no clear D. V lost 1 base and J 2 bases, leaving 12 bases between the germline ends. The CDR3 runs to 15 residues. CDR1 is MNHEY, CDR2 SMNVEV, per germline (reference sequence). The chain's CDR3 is CASSLLGNTAYEQYF. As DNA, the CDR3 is TGTGCCAGCAGTTTATTAGGGAATACGGCCTACGAGCAGTACTTC.

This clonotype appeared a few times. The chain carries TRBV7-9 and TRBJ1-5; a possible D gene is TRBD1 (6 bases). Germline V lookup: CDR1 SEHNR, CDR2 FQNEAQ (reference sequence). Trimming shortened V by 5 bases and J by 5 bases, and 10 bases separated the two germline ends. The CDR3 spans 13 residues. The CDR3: CASSSRTDQPQHF. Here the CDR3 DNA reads TGTGCCAGCAGCAGCCGGACAGATCAGCCCCAGCATTTT.

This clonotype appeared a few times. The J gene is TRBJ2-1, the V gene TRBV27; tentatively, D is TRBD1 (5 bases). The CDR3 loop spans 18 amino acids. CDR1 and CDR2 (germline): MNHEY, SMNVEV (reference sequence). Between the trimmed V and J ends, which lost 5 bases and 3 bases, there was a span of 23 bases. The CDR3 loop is CASSPKYWGRPDYNEQFF. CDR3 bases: TGTGCCAGCAGTCCAAAGTATTGGGGCAGACCGGACTACAATGAGCAGTTCTTC.

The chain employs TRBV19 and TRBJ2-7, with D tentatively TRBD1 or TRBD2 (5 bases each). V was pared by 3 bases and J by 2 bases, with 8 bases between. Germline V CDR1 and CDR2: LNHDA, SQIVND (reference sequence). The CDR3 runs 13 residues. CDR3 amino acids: CASSMGRAYEQYF. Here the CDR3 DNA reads TGTGCCAGTAGTATGGGACGCGCCTACGAGCAGTACTTC.

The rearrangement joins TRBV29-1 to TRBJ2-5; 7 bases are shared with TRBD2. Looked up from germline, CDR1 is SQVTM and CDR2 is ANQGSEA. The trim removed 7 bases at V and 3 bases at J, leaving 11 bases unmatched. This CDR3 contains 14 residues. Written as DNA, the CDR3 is TGCAGCGCCCCATATGGGGGGACTAAAGAGACCCAGTACTTC. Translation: CSAPYGGTKETQYF. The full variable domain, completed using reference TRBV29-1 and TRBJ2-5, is SAVISQKPSRDICQRGTSLTIQCQVDSQVTMMFWYRQQPGQSLTLIATANQGSEATYESGFVIDKFPISRPNLTFSTLTVSNMSPEDSSIYLCSAPYGGTKETQYFGPGTRLLVL.

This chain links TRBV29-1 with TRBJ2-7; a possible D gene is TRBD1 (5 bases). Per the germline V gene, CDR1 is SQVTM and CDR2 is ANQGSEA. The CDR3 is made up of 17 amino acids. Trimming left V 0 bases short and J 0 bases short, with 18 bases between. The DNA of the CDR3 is TGCAGCGTTGAAGAAGGGGATTGGGCAGGGAACTCCTACGAGCAGTACTTC. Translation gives CSVEEGDWAGNSYEQYF.

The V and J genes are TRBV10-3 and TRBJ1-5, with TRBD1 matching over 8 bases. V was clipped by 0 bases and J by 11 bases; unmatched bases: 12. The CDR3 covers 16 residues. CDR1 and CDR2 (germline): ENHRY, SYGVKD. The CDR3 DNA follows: TGTGCCATCAGTGAGTCAGGCAGGGGGCCTAGTGTGACCCAGCATTTT. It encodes CAISESGRGPSVTQHF.

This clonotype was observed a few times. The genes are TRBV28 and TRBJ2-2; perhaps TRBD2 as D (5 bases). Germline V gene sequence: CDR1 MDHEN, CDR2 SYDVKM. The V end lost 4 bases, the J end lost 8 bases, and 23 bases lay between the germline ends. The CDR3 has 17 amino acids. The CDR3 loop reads CASSSTTGNSKPGELFF. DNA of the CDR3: TGTGCCAGCAGTTCGACCACCGGGAACTCAAAGCCGGGGGAGCTGTTTTTT.

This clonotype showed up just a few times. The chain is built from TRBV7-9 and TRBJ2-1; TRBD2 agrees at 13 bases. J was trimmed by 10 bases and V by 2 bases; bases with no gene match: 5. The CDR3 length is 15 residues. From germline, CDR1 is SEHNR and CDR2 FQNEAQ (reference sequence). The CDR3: CASSLRTSGGSEQFF. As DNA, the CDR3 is TGTGCCAGCAGCTTACGGACTAGCGGGGGATCCGAGCAGTTCTTC.

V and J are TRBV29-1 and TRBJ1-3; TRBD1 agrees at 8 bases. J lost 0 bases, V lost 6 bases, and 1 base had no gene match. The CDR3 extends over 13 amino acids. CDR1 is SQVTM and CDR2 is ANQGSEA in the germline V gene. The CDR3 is CSVGTGSGNTIYF. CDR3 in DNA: TGCAGCGTCGGGACAGGCTCTGGAAACACCATATATTTT.

In nucleotides, the CDR3 is TGTGCCAGCAGTTATGGGCCGGATCCAGCCTACGAGCAGTACTTC. Protein: CASSYGPDPAYEQYF. The rearrangement joins TRBV6-5 to TRBJ2-7, with D unclear. In germline, CDR1 is MNHEY, CDR2 SVGAGI. CDR3 length equals 15 residues. The V end lost 3 bases, the J end lost 2 bases, and 14 bases lay between the germline ends.

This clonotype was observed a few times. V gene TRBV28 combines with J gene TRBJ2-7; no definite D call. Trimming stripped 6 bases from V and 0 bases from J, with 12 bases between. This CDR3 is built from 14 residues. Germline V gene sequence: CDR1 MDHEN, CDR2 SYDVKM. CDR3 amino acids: CASRTATDSYEQYF. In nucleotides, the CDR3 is TGTGCCAGCAGAACAGCGACTGACTCCTACGAGCAGTACTTC.

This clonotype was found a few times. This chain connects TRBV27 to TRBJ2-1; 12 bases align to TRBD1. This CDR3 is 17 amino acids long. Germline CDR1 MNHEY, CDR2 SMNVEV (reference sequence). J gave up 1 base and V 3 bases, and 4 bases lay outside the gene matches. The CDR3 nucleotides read TGTGCCAGCAGTTTTCAGGGACAGGGGGCTTCCTACAATGAGCAGTTCTTC. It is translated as CASSFQGQGASYNEQFF.

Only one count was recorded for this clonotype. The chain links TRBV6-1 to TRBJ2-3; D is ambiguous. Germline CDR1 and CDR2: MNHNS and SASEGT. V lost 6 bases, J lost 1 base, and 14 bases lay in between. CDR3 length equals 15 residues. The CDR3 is CASSSPMSGTDTQYF. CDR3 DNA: TGTGCCAGCAGCTCCCCGATGAGTGGCACAGATACGCAGTATTTT.

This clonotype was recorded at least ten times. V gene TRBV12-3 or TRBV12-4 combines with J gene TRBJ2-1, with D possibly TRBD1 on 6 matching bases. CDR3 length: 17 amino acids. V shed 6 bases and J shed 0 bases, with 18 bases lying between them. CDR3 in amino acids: CASRSRPRGSSYNEQFF. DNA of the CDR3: TGTGCCAGCAGATCAAGGCCCAGGGGCAGCTCCTACAATGAGCAGTTCTTC.

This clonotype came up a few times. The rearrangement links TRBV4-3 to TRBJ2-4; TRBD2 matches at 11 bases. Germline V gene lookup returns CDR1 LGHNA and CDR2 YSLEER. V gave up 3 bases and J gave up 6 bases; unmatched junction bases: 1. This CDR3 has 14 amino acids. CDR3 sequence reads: CASSHSGRGNIQYF. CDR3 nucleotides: TGCGCCAGCAGCCATAGCGGGAGGGGAAACATTCAGTACTTC.

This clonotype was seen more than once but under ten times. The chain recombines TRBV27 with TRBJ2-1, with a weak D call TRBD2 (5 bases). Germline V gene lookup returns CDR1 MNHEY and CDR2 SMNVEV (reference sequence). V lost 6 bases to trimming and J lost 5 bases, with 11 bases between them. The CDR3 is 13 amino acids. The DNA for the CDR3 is TGTGCCAGCAGCTTAGGACTCGACAATGAGCAGTTCTTC. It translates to CASSLGLDNEQFF.

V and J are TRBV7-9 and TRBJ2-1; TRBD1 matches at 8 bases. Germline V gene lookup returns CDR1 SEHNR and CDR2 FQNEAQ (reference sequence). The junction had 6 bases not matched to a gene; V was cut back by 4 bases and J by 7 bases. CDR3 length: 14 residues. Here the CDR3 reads CASSSEQGDNEQFF. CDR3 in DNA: TGTGCCAGCAGCTCGGAACAGGGGGATAATGAGCAGTTCTTC. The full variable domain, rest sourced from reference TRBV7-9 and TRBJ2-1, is DTGVSQNPRHKITKRGQNVTFRCDPISEHNRLYWYRQTLGQGPEFLTYFQNEAQLEKSRLLSDRFSAERPKGSFSTLEIQRTEQGDSAMYLCASSSEQGDNEQFFGPGTRLTVL.

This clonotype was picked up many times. The CDR3 sequence: CASSQDPLTNREGPQETQYF. The CDR3, as DNA: TGTGCCAGCAGCCAAGATCCCCTAACCAACAGGGAGGGTCCACAAGAGACCCAGTACTTC. This chain uses TRBV3-1 with TRBJ2-5; weak D call: TRBD2 (7 bases). The ends were cut back, 0 bases at V and 2 bases at J, with 25 bases in the middle. The germline V gene has CDR1 LGHDT and CDR2 YNNKEL (reference sequence). This CDR3 region has 20 residues.